The 13 T cell receptor beta chains presented below share a single source sample, sequenced in a study of blood T cells in healthy people across ages. Alongside a J-beta primer mix, a sample-barcoded 5' primer served in a second PCR lasting roughly 6 to 12 cycles. MiXCR, run by TCRdb on the 5' RACE reads, gives a single entry per CDR3 protein. The sample carries approximately 760,000 distinct CDR3 sequences, around a quarter recorded once. These data also featured in a second study, about T cells of mothers and their children.

Material for sequencing was blood. All receptors derive from a boy younger than 18 in good health.

This chain joins TRBV7-9 and TRBJ2-5; D is ambiguous. The J call may be incorrect, as the DNA end agrees better with TRBJ2-1. Germline CDR1 SEHNR, CDR2 FQNEAQ (reference sequence). The length of the CDR3 is 15 residues. The CDR3 reads CASTPSGPQIHEQFF. The DNA for the CDR3 is TGTGCCAGCACTCCCAGTGGTCCCCAGATTCATGAGCAGTTCTTC.

This clonotype was found a few times. This rearrangement joins TRBV12-3 or TRBV12-4 to TRBJ2-7; D is perhaps TRBD1 (5 bases). The length of the CDR3 is 15 residues. Trimming cost V 4 bases and J 0 bases, with 13 bases left between them. The CDR3 is CASSWAADTSYEQYF. As DNA, the CDR3 is TGTGCCAGCAGTTGGGCGGCGGACACCTCCTACGAGCAGTACTTC.

The rearrangement joins TRBV10-3 to TRBJ1-2, with TRBD1 identical over 8 bases. Germline V gene lookup returns CDR1 ENHRY and CDR2 SYGVKD. Losses at the gene ends were 2 bases for V and 8 bases for J; bases not matched to a gene: 7. This CDR3 is 14 amino acids long. CDR3 bases: TGTGCCATCAGTGAGGGACAGGGCGCCGGGGGCTACACCTTC. This sequence encodes CAISEGQGAGGYTF.

In its sample, this clonotype was seen a few times. V and J are TRBV29-1 and TRBJ2-7; 7 bases agree with TRBD1. V gave up 2 bases and J gave up 1 base; unmatched junction bases: 5. Germline lookup yields CDR1 SQVTM and CDR2 ANQGSEA. The CDR3 totals 14 residues. CDR3 region: CSVESGGQSYEQYF. The CDR3 coding sequence is TGCAGCGTTGAAAGTGGGGGACAGTCCTACGAGCAGTACTTC.

The DNA of the CDR3 is TGCGCCAGCAGCTTGGAGGCAGGGGATGGCTACACCTTC. Translating gives CASSLEAGDGYTF. The chain has TRBV5-1 and TRBJ1-2; D may be TRBD1 (6 bases). The germline gives CDR1 SGHRS, CDR2 YFSETQ. This CDR3 contains 13 residues. V was clipped by 0 bases and J by 6 bases, with 9 bases between them.

V is TRBV7-2 and J is TRBJ2-5, with 9 bases that match TRBD1. The J call is uncertain, as TRBJ2-1 better fits the DNA end. This CDR3 spans 17 amino acids. CDR1 and CDR2 from the germline V gene are SGHTA and FQGNSA. The CDR3 loop reads CASSPNRGLSGYNEQFF. CDR3 nucleotides: TGTGCCAGCAGCCCAAACAGGGGGCTCTCTGGGTACAATGAGCAGTTCTTC.

This clonotype has more than one count but fewer than ten. The rearrangement uses TRBV5-1 and TRBJ1-2; D is unclear. Trimming cost V 4 bases and J 4 bases, with 23 bases left between them. This CDR3 comprises 17 residues. CDR1 and CDR2 (germline): SGHRS, YFSETQ. CDR3 residues: CASSDPPGLTAVYGYTF. CDR3 nucleotides: TGCGCCAGCAGCGACCCTCCGGGTCTTACGGCGGTCTATGGCTACACCTTC.

This clonotype was seen more than once but under ten times. This chain uses TRBV29-1 with TRBJ1-3; D uncertain. Germline CDR1 and CDR2: SQVTM and ANQGSEA. The CDR3 runs to 13 residues. V lost 5 bases and J lost 0, with 8 bases in between. In DNA form, the CDR3 reads TGCAGCGTTCCTTCAAGCTCTGGAAACACCATATATTTT. Translating gives CSVPSSSGNTIYF.

The gene calls are TRBV5-1 and TRBJ2-7, with TRBD1 identical over 10 bases. V trimming: 0 bases; J trimming: 5 bases; junction bases outside the gene matches: 8. This CDR3 region has 16 residues. Germline CDR1 and CDR2: SGHRS and YFSETQ. CDR3 sequence: CASSLAGQGQGHEQYF. CDR3 DNA: TGCGCCAGCAGCTTGGCGGGACAGGGGCAGGGCCACGAGCAGTACTTC.

This chain joins TRBV20-1 and TRBJ2-7, with D maybe TRBD1 (6 bases). Trimming removed 5 bases at V and 1 base at J, with 15 bases between. The CDR3 contains 14 residues. Germline lookup yields CDR1 DFQATT and CDR2 SNEGSKA (reference sequence). CDR3 in amino acids: CSALNRQESYEQYF. The CDR3 coding sequence is TGCAGTGCTCTTAATCGACAGGAATCCTACGAGCAGTACTTC.

The table lists this clonotype with a few counts. An end of the junction does not agree with germline; a read error may underlie this. The rearrangement uses TRBV4-1 and TRBJ1-2, with D tentatively TRBD1 (6 bases). The CDR3 length is 15 residues. From germline, CDR1 is MGHRA and CDR2 YSYEKL. CDR3 residues: CASNQGGGANYGYTF. CDR3 nucleotides: TGCGCCAGCAACCAAGGTGGGGGGGCCAACTATGGCTACACCTTC.

This clonotype was recorded a few times. This chain links TRBV29-1 with TRBJ2-5; D gene uncertain. The CDR3 runs to 14 residues. CDR1 is SQVTM and CDR2 is ANQGSEA in the germline V gene. The germline V and J ends were trimmed by 6 bases and 1 base, with 15 bases remaining between them. CDR3 region: CSVSLRLLQETQYF. The CDR3 DNA reads as TGCAGCGTCTCCCTCCGGTTGCTCCAAGAGACCCAGTACTTC.

This chain joins TRBV11-2 and TRBJ2-4, with D possibly TRBD1 on 6 matching bases. Trimming removed 5 bases from V and 8 bases from J, with 22 bases in between. The germline V gene encodes CDR1 SGHAT and CDR2 FQNNGV. This CDR3 comprises 16 residues. CDR3 sequence (DNA): TGTGCCAGCAGCCCTCCAGCTTCAGGGGTGAAGGACATTCAGTACTTC. The encoded protein is CASSPPASGVKDIQYF.